A single sample gave rise to the 13 T cell receptor beta chains below, sequenced in a study of OX40 agonist ivuxolimab in advanced cancers. TCRdb keeps only in-frame clones here, not all; method: immunoSEQ multiplex PCR. Of 50,000 to 60,000 clones detected, about 92% appear once; the ten largest clones hold 5.5% to 7.5%. The material was CD4+ or CD8+ T cells sorted from blood, obtained in a trial of the OX40 agonist ivuxolimab. The source is an adult with an advanced solid tumor such as melanoma, head and neck, liver or kidney cancer.

The genes are TRBV4-3 and TRBJ2-2; TRBD2 matches at 7 bases. After removal of 6 bases from V and 6 bases from J, the junction contained 4 bases not matched to a gene. From germline, CDR1 is LGHNA and CDR2 YSLEER. The CDR3 runs 13 residues. The CDR3 nucleotides are TGCGCCAGCAGTTGGGAGGGCCCCGGGGAGCTGTTTTTT. It codes for CASSWEGPGELFF.

The chain joins TRBV29-1 to TRBJ2-7, with D possibly TRBD2 on 5 matching bases. V gave up 6 bases and J gave up 0 bases, with 12 bases separating them. The CDR3 has 13 amino acids. The germline V gene has CDR1 SQVTM and CDR2 ANQGSEA. CDR3 sequence reads: CSVEGPSSYEQYF. The CDR3, as DNA: TGCAGCGTCGAGGGCCCCAGCTCCTACGAGCAGTACTTC.

The rearrangement links TRBV4-1 to TRBJ2-7, with 9 bases aligning to TRBD1. The germline V gene has CDR1 MGHRA and CDR2 YSYEKL. The J segment lost 3 bases and the V segment lost 4 bases, leaving 4 bases of the junction unmatched. This CDR3 region has 14 residues. CDR3 DNA: TGCGCCAGCAGCCCTCGACAGGGGGACTACGAGCAGTACTTC. It yields the protein CASSPRQGDYEQYF.

V usage is TRBV5-1 and J usage is TRBJ1-1; 7 nucleotides agree with TRBD1. The J segment lost 4 bases and the V segment lost 0 bases, leaving 6 bases of the junction unmatched. Germline CDR1 is SGHRS and CDR2 is YFSETQ. The CDR3 runs to 15 residues. The CDR3 sequence: CASSLAGQGGTEAFF. In DNA form, the CDR3 reads TGCGCCAGCAGCTTGGCGGGGCAGGGGGGCACTGAAGCTTTCTTT.

This rearrangement joins TRBV28 to TRBJ2-1; 16 bases match TRBD2. This CDR3 comprises 18 residues. V lost 2 bases, J lost 6 bases, and 7 bases stayed unmatched. CDR1 MDHEN and CDR2 SYDVKM come from the germline V gene. CDR3 region: CASSLRGTSGRALNEQFF. Here the CDR3 DNA reads TGTGCCAGCAGTTTACGTGGGACTAGCGGGAGGGCCCTCAATGAGCAGTTCTTC.

The rearrangement uses TRBV7-2 and TRBJ2-7; the D is unclear. This CDR3 is 15 amino acids long. The germline gives CDR1 SGHTA, CDR2 FQGNSA. Trimming left V 1 base short and J 0 bases short, with 10 bases between. Here the CDR3 reads CASSLGFGYSYEQYF. CDR3 in DNA: TGTGCCAGCAGCTTAGGGTTCGGCTACTCCTACGAGCAGTACTTC.

This clone is a singleton in its sample. V is TRBV9 and J is TRBJ2-5; perhaps TRBD1 as D (6 bases). V was cut by 4 bases and J by 1 base, with 14 bases left in between. The CDR3 contains 15 residues. Germline values: CDR1 SGDLS, CDR2 YYNGEE. The CDR3 loop reads CASSPYLDSQETQYF. In DNA form, the CDR3 reads TGTGCCAGCAGCCCCTACTTGGACAGCCAAGAGACCCAGTACTTC.

The chain recombines TRBV6-1 with TRBJ2-1, with D possibly called TRBD1 or TRBD2 (5 bases each). Germline CDR1 and CDR2: MNHNS and SASEGT. V was trimmed by 3 bases and J by 8 bases, leaving 17 bases between them. This CDR3 spans 15 amino acids. The CDR3 sequence: CASSEGTLGDHEQFF. CDR3 nucleotide sequence: TGTGCCAGCAGTGAGGGGACCCTCGGGGACCATGAGCAGTTCTTC.

This clone was counted a single time. The V gene is TRBV10-1, the J gene TRBJ2-7, with D maybe TRBD2 (6 bases). The CDR3 extends over 14 amino acids. Looked up from germline, CDR1 is WNHNN and CDR2 is SYGVQD (reference sequence). Trimming removed 3 bases at V and 1 base at J, with 10 bases between. CDR3 nucleotide sequence: TGCGCCAGCAGTGATTCGGGGACTTCCTACGAGCAGTACGTC. Protein sequence: CASSDSGTSYEQYV.

This chain uses TRBV28 with TRBJ2-7; 8 bases line up with TRBD2. The CDR3 length is 16 residues. Germline values: CDR1 MDHEN, CDR2 SYDVKM. Trimming removed 3 bases from V and 4 bases from J; junction bases left unmatched: 11. CDR3 nucleotides: TGTGCCAGCAGTTTCACACGGGCTAGCGGGCTATACGAGCAGTACTTC. Translating it yields CASSFTRASGLYEQYF.

This chain joins TRBV18 and TRBJ2-1, with 8 bases aligning to TRBD2. Trimming at V came to 0 bases and at J to 4 bases, leaving 5 bases not matched to a gene. CDR1 and CDR2 from the germline V gene are KGHSH and LQKENI. The CDR3 contains 16 residues. As DNA, the CDR3 is TGTGCCAGCTCACCACCGAGCGGGAGCGGTTACAATGAGCAGTTCTTC. It yields the protein CASSPPSGSGYNEQFF.

V gene TRBV6-1 combines with J gene TRBJ2-3, with 9 bases identical to TRBD1. This CDR3 is built from 17 residues. V was pared by 3 bases and J by 2 bases, with 9 bases of the junction left unmatched. Germline assignment: CDR1 MNHNS and CDR2 SASEGT. The CDR3 sequence: CASSETGGLPSTDTQYF. DNA of the CDR3: TGTGCCAGCAGTGAGACAGGGGGACTCCCCTCCACAGATACGCAGTATTTT.

The V call is TRBV5-4, the J call TRBJ1-2; the match to TRBD1 covers 7 bases. CDR3 length equals 14 residues. Germline CDR1 is SGHNT and CDR2 is YYREEE (reference sequence). J lost 8 bases, V lost 3 bases, and 10 bases had no gene match. CDR3 amino acids: CASSSSGGEWGYTF. The CDR3 coding sequence is TGTGCCAGCAGCTCTTCAGGGGGAGAATGGGGCTACACCTTC. The full variable domain, rest sourced from reference TRBV5-4 and TRBJ1-2, is ETGVTQSPTHLIKTRGQQVTLRCSSQSGHNTVSWYQQALGQGPQFIFQYYREEENGRGNFPPRFSGLQFPNYSSELNVNALELDDSALYLCASSSSGGEWGYTFGSGTRLTVV.